Detailed here is one T cell receptor beta chain. What antigen it recognizes has not been identified. The record has no base qualities; no much larger clone is one base away. TCRbeta CDR3 regions were amplified from genomic DNA using the immunoSEQ Assay, a bias-controlled multiplex PCR. The study's own analysis went as follows. Within the assay, amplification of reference gene primers was used to estimate how many nucleated cells each sample contained. Sequence reads were collapsed and filtered to measure the absolute abundance of every unique TCRbeta CDR3 rearrangement. For each sample, productive Simpson clonality was calculated as the square root of Simpson's diversity index over productive rearrangements. TCRdb obtained this table from immuneACCESS and retained in-frame rearrangements with V and J assigned. These tables miss some clones; where compared with another copy, unresolved V genes account for less than half of the shortfall, and the remainder is unexplained. The V and J calls and clone size were taken over from that table, and D and trimming were inferred from the DNA. The sample has 60,000 to 85,000 clones on record, approximately 83% of them singletons. The ten largest clones represent roughly 12% of the sample.

The entry originates in a study of blood T cell repertoires in COVID-19 (dated by TCRdb to about 2020). Study-wide context: Samples from collaborators originated in the United States, Italy and Spain and spanned both the acute and convalescent phases of COVID-19. The prospective study material was composed of cDNA or gDNA derived from T cells, B-cell-depleted T cells, or PBMCs. The dataset comprised deeply sampled blood TCRbeta repertoires from subjects exposed to, actively infected with, or recovered from COVID-19. The repertoires were released in a freely available public database meant as a resource for research on the immune response to SARS-CoV-2. Samples came from the ongoing ImmuneRACE study (first 160 participants) plus 1,254 subjects from 6 global collaborators. Sample metadata almost always included a de-identified subject ID, COVID-19 status, age in years and sex. Where HLA class I and class II types were available, the types were taken from metadata supplied by the sample provider, not from assay-based typing.

Broad study findings and their caveats: Clinical and demographic metadata were provided uncurated, with the amount varying by source and participant.

In the germline V gene, CDR1 corresponds to SGHRS and CDR2 to YFSETQ. The CDR3 runs 15 residues from the cysteine to the phenylalanine. This entry keeps only the CDR3 DNA: 45 bases, framed from base 1. V and J lose 4 bases and 4 bases, and a span of 15 bases separates them. The collaborating institutions used their own protocols to collect whole blood in K2EDTA tubes. For TCRbeta analysis, collaborators shipped samples as frozen whole blood, isolated PBMCs, or DNA extracted from either of those sample types. The chain uses TRBV5-1 and TRBJ2-1; matching of 7 bases hints at TRBD2 as the D gene. The sequence derives from a human donor in a cohort sampled during active COVID-19. Sample: peripheral blood. The DNA is TGCGCCAGCAGCCCTGGGGGGGGGCTTTACAATGAGCAGTTCTTC. It is translated as CASSPGGGLYNEQFF.